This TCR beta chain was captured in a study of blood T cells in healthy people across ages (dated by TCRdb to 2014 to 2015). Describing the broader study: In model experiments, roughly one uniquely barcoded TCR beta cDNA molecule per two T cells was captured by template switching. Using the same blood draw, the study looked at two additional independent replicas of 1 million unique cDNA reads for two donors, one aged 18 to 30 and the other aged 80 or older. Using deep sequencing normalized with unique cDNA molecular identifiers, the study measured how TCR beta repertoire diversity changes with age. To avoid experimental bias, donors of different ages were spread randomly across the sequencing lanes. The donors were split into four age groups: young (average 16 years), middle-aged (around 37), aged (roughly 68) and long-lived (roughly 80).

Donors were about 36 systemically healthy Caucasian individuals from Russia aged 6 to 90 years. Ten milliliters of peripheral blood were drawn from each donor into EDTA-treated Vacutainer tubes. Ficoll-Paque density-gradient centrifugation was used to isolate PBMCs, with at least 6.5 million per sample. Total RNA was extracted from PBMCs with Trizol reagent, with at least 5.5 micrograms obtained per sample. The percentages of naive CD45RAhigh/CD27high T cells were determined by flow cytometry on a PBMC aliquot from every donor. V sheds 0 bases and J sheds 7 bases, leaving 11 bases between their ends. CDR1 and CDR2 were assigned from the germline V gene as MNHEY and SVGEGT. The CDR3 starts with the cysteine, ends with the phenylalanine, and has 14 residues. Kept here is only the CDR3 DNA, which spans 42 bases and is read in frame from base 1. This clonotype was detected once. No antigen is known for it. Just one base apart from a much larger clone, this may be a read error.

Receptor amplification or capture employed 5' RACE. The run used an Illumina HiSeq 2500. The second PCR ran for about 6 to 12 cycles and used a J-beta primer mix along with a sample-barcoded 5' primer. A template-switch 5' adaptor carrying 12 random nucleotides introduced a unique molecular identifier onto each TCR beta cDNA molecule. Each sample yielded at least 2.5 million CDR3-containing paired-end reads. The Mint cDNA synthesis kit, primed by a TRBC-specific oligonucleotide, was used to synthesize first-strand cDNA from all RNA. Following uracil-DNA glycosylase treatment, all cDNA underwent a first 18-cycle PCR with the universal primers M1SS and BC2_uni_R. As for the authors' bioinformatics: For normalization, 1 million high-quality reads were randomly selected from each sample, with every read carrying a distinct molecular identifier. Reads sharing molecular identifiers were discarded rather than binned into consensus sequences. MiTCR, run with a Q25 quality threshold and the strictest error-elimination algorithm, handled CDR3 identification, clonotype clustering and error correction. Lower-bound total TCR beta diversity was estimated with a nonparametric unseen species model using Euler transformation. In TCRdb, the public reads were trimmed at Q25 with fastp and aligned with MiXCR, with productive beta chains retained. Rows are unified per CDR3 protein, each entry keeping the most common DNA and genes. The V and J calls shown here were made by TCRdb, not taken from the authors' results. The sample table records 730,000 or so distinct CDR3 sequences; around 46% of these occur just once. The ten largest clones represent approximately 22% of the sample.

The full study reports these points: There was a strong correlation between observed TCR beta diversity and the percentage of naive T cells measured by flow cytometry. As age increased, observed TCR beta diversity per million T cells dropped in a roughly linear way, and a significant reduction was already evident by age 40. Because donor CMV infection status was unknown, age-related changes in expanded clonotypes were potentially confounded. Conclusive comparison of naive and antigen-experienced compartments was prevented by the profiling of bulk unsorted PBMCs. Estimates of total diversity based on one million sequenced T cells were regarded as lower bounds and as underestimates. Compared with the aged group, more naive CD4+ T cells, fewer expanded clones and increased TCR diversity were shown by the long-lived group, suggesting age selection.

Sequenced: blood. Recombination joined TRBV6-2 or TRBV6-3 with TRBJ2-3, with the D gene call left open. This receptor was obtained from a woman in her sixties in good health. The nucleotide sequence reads TGTGCCAGCAGTTACTCGAGCAGGCGGAATACGCAGTATTTT. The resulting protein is CASSYSSRRNTQYF.